The T cell receptor (beta chain) under discussion was sequenced for a study of multiple sclerosis patients with progressive multifocal leukoencephalopathy. The germline V gene encodes CDR1 SGHDT and CDR2 YYEEEE. V was clipped by 4 bases and J by 2 bases; unmatched bases: 6. The CDR3 consists of 16 residues. Time point given: around 13 months of natalizumab therapy. Longitudinal control samples came from natalizumab-treated multiple sclerosis patients without PML. All patients had prior interferon beta, and all PML patients were female. Points from the study as a whole: Less diverse TRB repertoires were suggested in most PML patients. Before and during natalizumab, the clones expanded at PML already existed.

Regarding this clone: The antigen is undetermined.

TCRdb's copy holds only in-frame clones and misses some; the assay was immunoSEQ multiplex PCR. The sample has 25,000 or so clones, around 93% seen once. The starting material was PBMCs, obtained from a patient treated with natalizumab. The V and J genes are TRBV5-6 and TRBJ2-2; 9 bases are shared with TRBD1. This TCR derives from a man aged 25 to 45 with multiple sclerosis. In DNA form, the CDR3 reads TGTGCCAGCAGCCCCTCGGACAGGGGAAACACCGGGGAGCTGTTTTTT. Translated: CASSPSDRGNTGELFF. The full variable domain, with the rest looked up from reference TRBV5-6 and TRBJ2-2, is DAGVTQSPTHLIKTRGQQVTLRCSPKSGHDTVSWYQQALGQGPQFIFQYYEEEERQRGNFPDRFSGHQFPNYSSELNVNALLLGDSALYLCASSPSDRGNTGELFFGEGSRLTVL.